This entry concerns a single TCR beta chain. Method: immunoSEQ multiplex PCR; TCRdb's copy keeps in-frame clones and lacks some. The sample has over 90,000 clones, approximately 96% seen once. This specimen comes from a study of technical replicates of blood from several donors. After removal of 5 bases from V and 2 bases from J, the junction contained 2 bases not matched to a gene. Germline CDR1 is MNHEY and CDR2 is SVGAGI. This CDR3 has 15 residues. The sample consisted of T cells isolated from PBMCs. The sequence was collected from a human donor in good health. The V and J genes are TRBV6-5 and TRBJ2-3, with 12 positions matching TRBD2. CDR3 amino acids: CASSLAGGNTDTQYF. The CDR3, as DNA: TGTGCCAGCAGTCTAGCGGGAGGGAACACAGATACGCAGTATTTT.